Following are 30 T cell receptor beta chains from one sample sequenced in a study of vaccination and CD4 T cells after COVID-19. The antigens these receptors bind are not known. Sequenced with the Oncomine TCR Beta short-read assay was DNA taken from cultured CD4+ T cells. TCRdb independently ran MiXCR on the PCR reads; one entry per CDR3 protein. The sample includes around 20,000 distinct CDR3 sequences, roughly 42% of them seen just once. Noted treatment: roughly 11-day PBMC culture with coronavirus spike peptide pools or control peptides (ViraFEST assay). This specimen consisted of CD4+ T cells from blood, cultured in vitro, obtained before SARS-CoV-2 vaccination. These receptors were collected from a human donor who had recovered from COVID-19.

The V and J genes are TRBV28 and TRBJ1-6; 10 nucleotides match TRBD1. Germline assignment: CDR1 MDHEN and CDR2 SYDVKM. The length of the CDR3 is 18 residues. The trim removed 7 bases at V and 1 base at J, leaving 10 bases unmatched. The CDR3 DNA sequence: TGTGCCAGCACCCCCGCGACAGGGGGCGCGTCCTATAATTCACCCCTCCACTTT. Its translation is CASTPATGGASYNSPLHF.

The chain has TRBV7-2 and TRBJ2-4; 11 bases align to TRBD1. Trimming took 5 bases from V and 2 from J; bases not matched to a gene: 2. The CDR3 runs to 15 residues. The V gene's germline CDR1 is SGHTA and CDR2 FQGNSA. The chain's CDR3 is CASSRDRGTKNIQYF. In nucleotides, the CDR3 is TGTGCCAGCAGCCGGGACAGGGGGACCAAAAACATTCAGTACTTC. The whole variable domain, remainder taken from reference TRBV7-2 and TRBJ2-4, is GAGVSQSPSNKVTEKGKDVELRCDPISGHTALYWYRQSLGQGLEFLIYFQGNSAPDKSGLPSDRFSAERTGGSVSTLTIQRTQQEDSAVYLCASSRDRGTKNIQYFGAGTRLSVL.

V and J are TRBV12-3 or TRBV12-4 and TRBJ1-1, with D perhaps TRBD1 (6 bases). This CDR3 spans 15 amino acids. Trimming took 6 bases from V and 0 from J, leaving 14 bases between them. The CDR3 DNA is TGTGCCAGCAGCCTAGGGGGGGGAATGAACACTGAAGCTTTCTTT. It translates to CASSLGGGMNTEAFF.

This clonotype has just a few counts. The chain combines TRBV6-1 with TRBJ1-6, with D possibly matching TRBD1 (6 bases). The V and J ends lost 6 bases and 8 bases respectively, with 14 bases between them. The CDR3 consists of 14 residues. CDR1 is MNHNS and CDR2 is SASEGT in the germline V gene. Here the CDR3 reads CASRHRTVYSPLHF. The DNA of the CDR3 is TGTGCCAGCAGACATCGGACAGTCTATTCACCCCTCCACTTT.

This clonotype was observed a few times. The V and J genes are TRBV20-1 and TRBJ1-1; D not certain. The germline gives CDR1 DFQATT, CDR2 SNEGSKA (reference sequence). CDR3 size: 13 residues. V dropped 5 bases and J dropped 1 base, with 11 bases sitting between them. The CDR3 region is CSAEEAGNTEAFF. The CDR3 region has the DNA TGCAGTGCTGAAGAAGCAGGGAACACTGAAGCTTTCTTT.

Here the CDR3 DNA reads TGTGCCAGCAGTGAAACGATGGTGGCGAAGGGCTACACCTTC. It is translated as CASSETMVAKGYTF. V gene TRBV6-1 combines with J gene TRBJ1-2; no firm D call. V lost 2 bases and J 8 bases, leaving 15 bases between the germline ends. CDR1 is MNHNS, CDR2 SASEGT, per germline. The CDR3 extends over 14 amino acids.

Only a few counts were recorded for this clonotype. The rearrangement links TRBV28 to TRBJ1-3; unclear D gene. There are 12 residues in the CDR3. V lost 7 bases and J lost 3, with 7 bases in between. Germline CDR1 is MDHEN and CDR2 is SYDVKM. CDR3 nucleotides: TGTGCCAGCACCCGAAATGGAAACACCATATATTTT. Its protein is CASTRNGNTIYF. Complete variable domain (other parts from reference TRBV28 and TRBJ1-3): DVKVTQSSRYLVKRTGEKVFLECVQDMDHENMFWYRQDPGLGLRLIYFSYDVKMKEKGDIPEGYSVSREKKERFSLILESASTNQTSMYLCASTRNGNTIYFGEGSWLTVV.

This chain joins TRBV18 and TRBJ2-5; D is undetermined. V was clipped by 1 base and J by 2 bases, with 17 bases between them. The CDR3 is 17 residues long. Germline values: CDR1 KGHSH, CDR2 LQKENI. CDR3 in DNA: TGTGCCAGCTCACCACAGCTTACGTACCGAAATCAAGAGACCCAGTACTTC. Its translation: CASSPQLTYRNQETQYF. Full variable domain (remainder filled in from reference TRBV18 and TRBJ2-5): NAGVMQNPRHLVRRRGQEARLRCSPMKGHSHVYWYRQLPEEGLKFMVYLQKENIIDESGMPKERFSAEFPKEGPSILRIQQVVRGDSAAYFCASSPQLTYRNQETQYFGPGTRLLVL.

The rearrangement uses TRBV20-1 and TRBJ1-4; D is ambiguous. The V and J ends lost 3 bases and 5 bases respectively, with 16 bases between them. The CDR3 is 15 amino acids. Per germline, CDR1 DFQATT and CDR2 SNEGSKA (reference sequence). DNA for the CDR3: TGCAGTGCTAGCTCTATAGCGACCCAAAATGAAAAACTGTTTTTT. Its translation: CSASSIATQNEKLFF.

The table lists this clonotype with a count of one. The chain carries TRBV7-2 and TRBJ2-7; 9 positions match TRBD1. Germline-derived CDR1 and CDR2 are SGHTA and FQGNSA. V shed 5 bases and J 11 bases; nucleotides not matched to a gene: 13. The CDR3 totals 14 residues. The CDR3 DNA follows: TGTGCCAGCAGCCCGGATCGGGACAGGGCTTGGAAGTACTTC. This encodes CASSPDRDRAWKYF.

The CDR3 is CASSYSVQGYGYTF. As DNA, the CDR3 is TGTGCCAGCAGTTACTCGGTCCAGGGCTACGGCTACACCTTC. This chain uses TRBV6-5 with TRBJ1-2, with a possible D match to TRBD1 (5 bases). The V end lost 0 bases, the J end lost 8 bases, and 13 bases lay between the germline ends. Looked up from germline, CDR1 is MNHEY and CDR2 is SVGAGI. There are 14 residues in the CDR3.

J is TRBJ1-5 and V is TRBV28; tentative D call: TRBD1 (6 bases). This CDR3 has 15 residues. V was cut by 2 bases and J by 5 bases, with 13 bases left in between. Germline values: CDR1 MDHEN, CDR2 SYDVKM. The CDR3 DNA reads TGTGCCAGCAGTTTAGCTGTGGGGGGGCATCAGCCCCAGCATTTT. The encoded protein is CASSLAVGGHQPQHF.

This clonotype has only a few counts. This rearrangement joins TRBV2 to TRBJ1-6; no clear D gene. Trimming took off 2 bases at V and 7 bases at J, with 15 bases between the two ends. Germline V gives CDR1 SNHLY, CDR2 FYNNEI. This CDR3 spans 16 amino acids. CDR3 bases: TGTGCCAGCAGTGAACTAGGTGCAGCGGTAAATTCACCCCTCCACTTT. Its protein is CASSELGAAVNSPLHF.

J is TRBJ1-4 and V is TRBV20-1; D may be TRBD1 (6 bases). With 6 bases removed from V and 7 bases from J, the gap between germline ends came to 24 bases. The CDR3 has 16 amino acids. Germline CDR1 DFQATT, CDR2 SNEGSKA (reference sequence). CDR3 DNA sequence: TGCAGTGCCCCTAAAGAAGGGGGGGGCATGGGTGAAAAACTGTTTTTT. Its protein is CSAPKEGGGMGEKLFF.

The V gene is TRBV18, the J gene TRBJ2-1; D may be TRBD1 or TRBD2 (5 bases each). TRBJ2-7 matches the DNA end more closely, so the J call is doubtful. This CDR3 has 15 residues. Germline lookup yields CDR1 KGHSH and CDR2 LQKENI. CDR3 nucleotide sequence: TGTGCCAGCTCCCCTCGGGGCAGTTTGTGGAACGAGCAGTACTTC. This sequence encodes CASSPRGSLWNEQYF.

The CDR3 DNA reads as TGCGCCAGCAGCTCCCTAGCCGGGACAGGGGTACTAAAGCAGTACTTC. Its translation: CASSSLAGTGVLKQYF. J is TRBJ2-7 and V is TRBV5-1; 10 bases agree with TRBD1. J was trimmed by 8 bases and V by 3 bases; bases with no gene match: 14. This CDR3 has 16 residues. In germline, CDR1 is SGHRS, CDR2 YFSETQ.

The chain links TRBV19 to TRBJ2-3; maybe TRBD2 (5 bases). V lost 3 bases and J lost 1, with 8 bases in between. The CDR3 is 14 amino acids. From germline, CDR1 is LNHDA and CDR2 SQIVND (reference sequence). In nucleotides, the CDR3 is TGTGCCAGTAGTATGGGAGCTCGCACAGATACGCAGTATTTT. It codes for CASSMGARTDTQYF. The entire variable domain, with the rest obtained from reference TRBV19 and TRBJ2-3, is as follows: DGGITQSPKYLFRKEGQNVTLSCEQNLNHDAMYWYRQDPGQGLRLIYYSQIVNDFQKGDIAEGYSVSREKKESFPLTVTSAQKNPTAFYLCASSMGARTDTQYFGPGTRLTVL.

This chain links TRBV30 with TRBJ1-1, with 9 bases lining up with TRBD1. V lost 3 bases and J lost 10; bases outside the gene matches: 9. From germline, CDR1 is GTSNPN and CDR2 SVGIG (reference sequence). This CDR3 region has 13 residues. CDR3 DNA sequence: TGTGCCTGGAGAGGGACAGGGCGCGGTAGAGCTTTCTTT. Translated, it gives CAWRGTGRGRAFF.

The V call is TRBV5-1, the J call TRBJ1-1; D is uncertain. Per germline, CDR1 SGHRS and CDR2 YFSETQ. The CDR3 totals 15 residues. The germline V and J ends were trimmed by 4 bases and 1 base, with 14 bases remaining between them. The CDR3 is CASSPVGIGNTEAFF. In DNA form, the CDR3 reads TGCGCCAGCAGCCCTGTGGGAATTGGGAACACTGAAGCTTTCTTT.

This chain connects TRBV12-3 or TRBV12-4 to TRBJ1-5, with D maybe TRBD1 (6 bases). The V and J ends lost 6 bases and 6 bases respectively, with 18 bases between them. The CDR3 is 15 amino acids. The CDR3 loop reads CASSLRGGGFQPQHF. Written as DNA, the CDR3 is TGTGCCAGCAGCCTTAGGGGGGGAGGTTTTCAGCCCCAGCATTTT.

In its sample, this clonotype was seen a few times. The chain is built from TRBV7-8 and TRBJ2-2, with D possibly TRBD2 on 5 matching bases. The V and J ends lost 5 bases and 6 bases respectively, with 28 bases between them. There are 19 residues in the CDR3. From germline, CDR1 is SGHVS and CDR2 FQNEAQ. The CDR3 sequence is CASSPTTQPGTRRPGELFF. As DNA, the CDR3 is TGTGCCAGCAGCCCGACAACCCAACCGGGAACCCGCCGACCCGGGGAGCTGTTTTTT.

The chain has TRBV2 and TRBJ1-1; 9 nucleotides align to TRBD1. Per the germline V gene, CDR1 is SNHLY and CDR2 is FYNNEI. CDR3 length: 16 residues. The junction had 10 bases not matched to a gene; V was cut back by 4 bases and J by 4 bases. The DNA for the CDR3 is TGTGCCAGCAGTGGAGGGGGGAACAGGGGGCTCACTGAAGCTTTCTTT. Its translation is CASSGGGNRGLTEAFF.

The rearrangement uses TRBV11-2 and TRBJ1-1, with 7 bases that match TRBD1. CDR3 length equals 12 residues. Germline V gene data show CDR1 as SGHAT and CDR2 as FQNNGV. V trimming: 5 bases; J trimming: 6 bases; junction bases outside the gene matches: 3. CDR3 coding DNA: TGTGCCAGCAGCGCTGACAGGGCTGAAGCTTTCTTT. Protein product: CASSADRAEAFF.

The chain has TRBV19 and TRBJ1-2; D is uncertain. Trimming left V 3 bases short and J 7 bases short, with 12 bases between. Germline assignment: CDR1 LNHDA and CDR2 SQIVND (reference sequence). The CDR3 is 13 residues long. The CDR3 nucleotides read TGTGCCAGTAGTATTGGAAGAGATCTTGGCTACACCTTC. As protein: CASSIGRDLGYTF.

This clonotype was seen more than once but under ten times. The chain recombines TRBV20-1 with TRBJ1-1, with 9 bases aligning to TRBD1. With V trimmed by 6 bases and J by 1 base, 6 bases remained unmatched. The CDR3 contains 14 residues. Germline assignment: CDR1 DFQATT and CDR2 SNEGSKA (reference sequence). CDR3 loop: CSAQPGQGNTEAFF. The CDR3 nucleotides are TGCAGTGCACAACCGGGACAGGGGAACACTGAAGCTTTCTTT.

V and J are TRBV20-1 and TRBJ2-7; TRBD2 aligns across 14 bases. The CDR3 has 16 amino acids. Per the germline V gene, CDR1 is DFQATT and CDR2 is SNEGSKA (reference sequence). The V segment lost 2 bases and the J segment 4 bases; nucleotides outside the gene matches: 7. The CDR3 DNA reads as TGCAGTGCTAGAATTAGGGGACTAGCGGGAGTTTACGAGCAGTACTTC. Amino acid sequence: CSARIRGLAGVYEQYF.

This clonotype has just a few counts. V usage is TRBV4-1 and J usage is TRBJ1-5; maybe TRBD1 (6 bases). In germline, CDR1 is MGHRA, CDR2 YSYEKL. The V end was cut by 1 base, the J end by 6 bases, with 16 bases between. The CDR3 has 16 amino acids. This chain's CDR3 is CASSQVGSRGGQPQHF. In DNA, the CDR3 is TGCGCCAGCAGCCAAGTTGGTAGCAGGGGAGGTCAGCCCCAGCATTTT.

This clonotype was observed a handful of times. The CDR3 DNA follows: TGCAGTGCCAGTAGCGGGAGGGGCACAGATACGCAGTATTTT. The encoded protein is CSASSGRGTDTQYF. The chain is built from TRBV20-1 and TRBJ2-3; 11 bases are a match to TRBD2. The CDR3 has 14 amino acids. Trimming removed 6 bases from V and 1 base from J; junction bases left unmatched: 3. Germline V gives CDR1 DFQATT, CDR2 SNEGSKA (reference sequence).

This chain connects TRBV19 to TRBJ2-1, with a tentative D call TRBD2 (5 bases). The CDR3 runs to 14 residues. Trimming stripped 3 bases from V and 6 bases from J, with 12 bases between. Germline loops: CDR1 LNHDA, CDR2 SQIVND (reference sequence). The DNA for the CDR3 is TGTGCCAGTAGTATCGACACTAGTCTCAATGAGCAGTTCTTC. Amino acids: CASSIDTSLNEQFF. The full variable domain, rest sourced from reference TRBV19 and TRBJ2-1, is DGGITQSPKYLFRKEGQNVTLSCEQNLNHDAMYWYRQDPGQGLRLIYYSQIVNDFQKGDIAEGYSVSREKKESFPLTVTSAQKNPTAFYLCASSIDTSLNEQFFGPGTRLTVL.

The chain is built from TRBV20-1 and TRBJ2-3; the D is unclear. The germline CDR1 and CDR2 sequences are DFQATT and SNEGSKA (reference sequence). This CDR3 contains 10 residues. Trimming pared 3 bases from V and 7 bases from J, leaving 5 bases between. DNA of the CDR3: TGCAGTGCTAGCTCTAATACGCAGTATTTT. Its protein is CSASSNTQYF.